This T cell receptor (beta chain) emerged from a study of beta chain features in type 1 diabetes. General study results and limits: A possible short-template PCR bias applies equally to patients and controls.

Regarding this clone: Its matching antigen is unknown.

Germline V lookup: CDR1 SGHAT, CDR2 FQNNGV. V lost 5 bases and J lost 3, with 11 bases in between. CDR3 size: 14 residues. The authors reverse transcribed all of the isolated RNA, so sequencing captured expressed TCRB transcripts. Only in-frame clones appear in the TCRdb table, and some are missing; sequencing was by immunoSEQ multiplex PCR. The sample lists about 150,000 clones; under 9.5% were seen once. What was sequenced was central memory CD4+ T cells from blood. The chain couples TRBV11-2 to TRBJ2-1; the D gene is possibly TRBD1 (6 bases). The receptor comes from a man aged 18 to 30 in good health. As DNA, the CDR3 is TGTGCCAGCAGCCAACAGGGCCGCTACAATGAGCAGTTCTTC. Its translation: CASSQQGRYNEQFF.